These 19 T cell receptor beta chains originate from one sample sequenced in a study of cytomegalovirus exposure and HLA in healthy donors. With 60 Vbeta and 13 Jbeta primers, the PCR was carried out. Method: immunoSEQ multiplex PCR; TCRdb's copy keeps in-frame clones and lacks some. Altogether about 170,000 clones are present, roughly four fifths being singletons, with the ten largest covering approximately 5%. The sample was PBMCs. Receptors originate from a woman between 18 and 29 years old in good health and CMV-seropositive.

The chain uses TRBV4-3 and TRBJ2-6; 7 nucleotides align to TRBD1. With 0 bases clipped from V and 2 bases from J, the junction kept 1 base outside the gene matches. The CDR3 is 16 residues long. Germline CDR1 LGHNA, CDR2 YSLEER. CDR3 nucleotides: TGCGCCAGCAGCCAAGAAGGGGGCACTGGGGCCAACGTCCTGACTTTC. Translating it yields CASSQEGGTGANVLTF.

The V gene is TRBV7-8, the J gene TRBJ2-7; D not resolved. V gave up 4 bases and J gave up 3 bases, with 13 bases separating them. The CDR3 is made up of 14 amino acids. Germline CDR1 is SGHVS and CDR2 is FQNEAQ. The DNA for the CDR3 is TGTGCCAGCAGCTCCCCAGTGCCAGTCTACGAGCAGTACTTC. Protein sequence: CASSSPVPVYEQYF. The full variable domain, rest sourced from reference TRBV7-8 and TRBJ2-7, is GAGVSQSPRYKVAKRGQDVALRCDPISGHVSLFWYQQALGQGPEFLTYFQNEAQLDKSGLPSDRFFAERPEGSVSTLKIQRTQQEDSAVYLCASSSPVPVYEQYFGPGTRLTVT.

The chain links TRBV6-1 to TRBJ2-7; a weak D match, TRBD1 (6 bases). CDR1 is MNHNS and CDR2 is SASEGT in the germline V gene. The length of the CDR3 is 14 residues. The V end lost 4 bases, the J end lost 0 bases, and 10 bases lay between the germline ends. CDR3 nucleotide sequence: TGTGCCAGCAGTGGGACAGCCGCCTCCTACGAGCAGTACTTC. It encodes CASSGTAASYEQYF.

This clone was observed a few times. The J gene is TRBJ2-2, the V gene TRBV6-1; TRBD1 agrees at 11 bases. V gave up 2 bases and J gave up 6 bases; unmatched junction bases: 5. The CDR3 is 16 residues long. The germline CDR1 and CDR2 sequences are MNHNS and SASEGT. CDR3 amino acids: CASSEIPGQGAGELFF. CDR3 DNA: TGTGCCAGCAGTGAAATACCGGGACAGGGGGCCGGGGAGCTGTTTTTT.

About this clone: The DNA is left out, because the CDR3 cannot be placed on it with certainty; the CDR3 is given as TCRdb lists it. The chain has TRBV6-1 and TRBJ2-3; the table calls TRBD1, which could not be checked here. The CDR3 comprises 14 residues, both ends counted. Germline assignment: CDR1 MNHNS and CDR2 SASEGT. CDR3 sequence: CASILDRGTDTQYF.

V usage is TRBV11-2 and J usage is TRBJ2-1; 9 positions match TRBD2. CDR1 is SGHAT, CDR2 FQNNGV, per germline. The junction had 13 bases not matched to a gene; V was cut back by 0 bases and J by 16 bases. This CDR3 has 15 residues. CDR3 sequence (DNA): TGTGCCAGCAGCTTAGATTTGCTAGCGGGGCGATCCCCCTTCTTC. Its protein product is CASSLDLLAGRSPFF. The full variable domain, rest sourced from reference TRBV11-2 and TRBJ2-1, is EAGVAQSPRYKIIEKRQSVAFWCNPISGHATLYWYQQILGQGPKLLIQFQNNGVVDDSQLPKDRFSAERLKGVDSTLKIQPAKLEDSAVYLCASSLDLLAGRSPFFGPGTRLTVL.

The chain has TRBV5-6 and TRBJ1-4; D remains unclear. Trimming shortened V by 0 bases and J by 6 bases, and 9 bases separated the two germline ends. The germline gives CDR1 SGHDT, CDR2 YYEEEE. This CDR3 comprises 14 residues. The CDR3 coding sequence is TGTGCCAGCAGCTTGGCGGGAAACTATGAAAAACTGTTTTTT. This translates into CASSLAGNYEKLFF.

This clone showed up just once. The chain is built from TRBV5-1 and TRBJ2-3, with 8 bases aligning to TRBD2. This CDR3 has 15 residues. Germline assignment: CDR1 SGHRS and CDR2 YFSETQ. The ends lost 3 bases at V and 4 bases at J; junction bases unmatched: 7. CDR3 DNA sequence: TGCGCCAGCAGCTCTATAGCGGGGCTCGCAGATACGCAGTATTTT. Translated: CASSSIAGLADTQYF.

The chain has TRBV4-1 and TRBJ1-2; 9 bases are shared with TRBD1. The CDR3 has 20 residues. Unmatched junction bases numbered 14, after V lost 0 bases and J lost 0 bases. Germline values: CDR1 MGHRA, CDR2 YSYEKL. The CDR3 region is CASSQEESGTGSFPNYGYTF. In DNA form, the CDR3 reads TGCGCCAGCAGCCAAGAGGAGTCCGGGACAGGGTCATTTCCTAACTATGGCTACACCTTC.

The CDR3 protein is CSVRGDSHGYTF. The DNA for the CDR3 is TGCAGCGTCAGGGGGGACAGCCATGGCTACACCTTC. The genes are TRBV29-1 and TRBJ1-2; TRBD1 agrees at 7 bases. The CDR3 runs 12 residues. Germline CDR1 is SQVTM and CDR2 is ANQGSEA. Trimming cost V 6 bases and J 6 bases; bases outside gene matches: 7.

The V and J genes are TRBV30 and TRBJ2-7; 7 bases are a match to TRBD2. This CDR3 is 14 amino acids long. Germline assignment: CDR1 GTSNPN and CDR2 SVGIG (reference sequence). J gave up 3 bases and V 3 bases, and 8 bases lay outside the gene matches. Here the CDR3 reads CAWRGRGGGYEQYF. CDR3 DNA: TGTGCCTGGAGGGGGCGGGGCGGGGGCTACGAGCAGTACTTC.

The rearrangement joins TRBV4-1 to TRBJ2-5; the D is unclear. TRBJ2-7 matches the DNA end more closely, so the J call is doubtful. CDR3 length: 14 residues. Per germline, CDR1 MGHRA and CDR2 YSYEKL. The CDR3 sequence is CASSQRPSSYEQYF. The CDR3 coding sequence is TGCGCCAGCAGCCAAAGGCCTAGCTCCTACGAGCAGTACTTC.

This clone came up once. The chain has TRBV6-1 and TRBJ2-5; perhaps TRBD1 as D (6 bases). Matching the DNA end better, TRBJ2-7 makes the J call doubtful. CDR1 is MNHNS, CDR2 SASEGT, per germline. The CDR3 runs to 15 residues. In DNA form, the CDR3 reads TGTGCCAGCAGTGAACTCAGGGGCAGCTCCTACGAGCAGTACTTC. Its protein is CASSELRGSSYEQYF.

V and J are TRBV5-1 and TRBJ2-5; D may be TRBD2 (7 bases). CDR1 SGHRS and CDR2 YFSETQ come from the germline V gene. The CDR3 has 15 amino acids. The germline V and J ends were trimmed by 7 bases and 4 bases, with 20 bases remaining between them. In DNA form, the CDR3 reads TGCGCCAGCGGGCCCCGGGGGGCTAGGCGAGAGACCCAGTACTTC. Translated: CASGPRGARRETQYF.

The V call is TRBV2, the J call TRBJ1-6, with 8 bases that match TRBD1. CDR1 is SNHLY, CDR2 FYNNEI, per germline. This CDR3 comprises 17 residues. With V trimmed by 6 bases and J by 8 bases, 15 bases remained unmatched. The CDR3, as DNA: TGTGCCAGCAGCCGTCCCGGGACAGGCGCGGCGGATTCACCCCTCCACTTT. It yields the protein CASSRPGTGAADSPLHF.

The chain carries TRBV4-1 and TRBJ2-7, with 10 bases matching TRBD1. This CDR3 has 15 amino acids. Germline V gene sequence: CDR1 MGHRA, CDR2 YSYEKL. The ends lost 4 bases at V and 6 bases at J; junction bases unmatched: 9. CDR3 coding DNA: TGCGCCAGCAGCCTTGGGACAGGGGATGGGGTCGAGCAGTACTTC. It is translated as CASSLGTGDGVEQYF.

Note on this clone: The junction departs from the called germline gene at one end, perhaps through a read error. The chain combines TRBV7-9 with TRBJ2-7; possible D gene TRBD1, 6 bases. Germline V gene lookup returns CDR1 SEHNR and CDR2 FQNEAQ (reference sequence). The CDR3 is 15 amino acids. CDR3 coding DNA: TGTGCCAGCAGCGAACTACAGGGAGACTCCAACGAGCAGTACTTC. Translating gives CASSELQGDSNEQYF. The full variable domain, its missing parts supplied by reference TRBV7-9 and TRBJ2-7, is DTGVSQNPRHKITKRGQNVTFRCDPISEHNRLYWYRQTLGQGPEFLTYFQNEAQLEKSRLLSDRFSAERPKGSFSTLEIQRTEQGDSAMYLCASSELQGDSNEQYFGPGTRLTVT.

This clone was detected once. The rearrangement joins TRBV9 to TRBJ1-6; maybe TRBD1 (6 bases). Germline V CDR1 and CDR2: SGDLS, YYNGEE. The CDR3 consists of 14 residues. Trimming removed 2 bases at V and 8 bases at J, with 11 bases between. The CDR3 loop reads CASSVDPGDSPLHF. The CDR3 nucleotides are TGTGCCAGCAGCGTGGACCCAGGGGATTCACCCCTCCACTTT.

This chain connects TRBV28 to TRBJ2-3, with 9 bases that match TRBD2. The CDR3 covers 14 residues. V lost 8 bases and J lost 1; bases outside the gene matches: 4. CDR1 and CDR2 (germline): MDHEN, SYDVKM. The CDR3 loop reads CASGASGGTDTQYF. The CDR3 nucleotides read TGTGCCAGCGGGGCTAGCGGGGGCACAGATACGCAGTATTTT.